The 18 T cell receptor beta chains in this list originate from one sample, sequenced in a study of technical replicates of blood from a handful of donors. Sequencing was performed with immunoSEQ multiplex PCR; in TCRdb, only in-frame clones are kept and a portion is missing. The sample contains about 59,000 clones, around 95% of which appear only once. Material: PBMCs. The receptors derive from a human donor in good health. Some clones in this sample may be carry-over from other donors' samples.

V is TRBV5-1 and J is TRBJ1-6; D perhaps matches TRBD1 (6 bases). V lost 4 bases, J lost 6 bases, and 11 bases lay in between. Germline CDR1 and CDR2: SGHRS and YFSETQ. This CDR3 region has 14 residues. In nucleotides, the CDR3 is TGCGCCAGCAGCCGCTGGACAGCTAATTCACCCCTCCACTTT. Translating gives CASSRWTANSPLHF.

The DNA for the CDR3 is TGTGCCAGCAGCGTTACGACTAGCGTGGGCAATGAGCAGTTCTTC. Its protein is CASSVTTSVGNEQFF. The chain is built from TRBV9 and TRBJ2-1, with 8 bases that match TRBD2. The germline gives CDR1 SGDLS, CDR2 YYNGEE. The CDR3 is 15 amino acids. V was clipped by 2 bases and J by 6 bases; unmatched bases: 7.

The chain joins TRBV7-9 to TRBJ2-5; the match to TRBD2 covers 11 bases. Germline lookup yields CDR1 SEHNR and CDR2 FQNEAQ (reference sequence). With V trimmed by 5 bases and J by 3 bases, 8 bases remained unmatched. CDR3 length: 16 amino acids. CDR3 protein: CASSPRTSGPEETQYF. The CDR3 bases are TGTGCCAGCAGCCCCAGGACTAGCGGGCCGGAAGAGACCCAGTACTTC. The full variable domain, its missing parts supplied by reference TRBV7-9 and TRBJ2-5, is DTGVSQNPRHKITKRGQNVTFRCDPISEHNRLYWYRQTLGQGPEFLTYFQNEAQLEKSRLLSDRFSAERPKGSFSTLEIQRTEQGDSAMYLCASSPRTSGPEETQYFGPGTRLLVL.

The V and J genes are TRBV5-6 and TRBJ2-7; 11 bases line up with TRBD2. This CDR3 spans 15 amino acids. Germline V gene data show CDR1 as SGHDT and CDR2 as YYEEEE. V lost 4 bases to trimming and J lost 2 bases; unmatched junction nucleotides: 5. The CDR3 reads CASSRLAGGTYEQYF. The CDR3 nucleotides are TGTGCCAGCAGCCGGCTAGCGGGGGGAACCTACGAGCAGTACTTC.

This chain joins TRBV4-1 and TRBJ2-7; D is possibly TRBD2 (6 bases). Per the germline V gene, CDR1 is MGHRA and CDR2 is YSYEKL. The CDR3 is 14 residues long. Trimming stripped 0 bases from V and 2 bases from J, with 8 bases between. CDR3 nucleotide sequence: TGCGCCAGCAGCCAAGAAGGCGGGACCTACGAGCAGTACTTC. Translated: CASSQEGGTYEQYF.

The chain uses TRBV11-1 and TRBJ1-1; no reliable D call. This CDR3 spans 13 amino acids. Between the trimmed V and J ends, which lost 1 base and 1 base, there was a span of 4 bases. Germline CDR1 and CDR2: SGHAT and FQDESV (reference sequence). CDR3 amino acids: CASSLGRNTEAFF. CDR3 DNA: TGTGCCAGCAGCTTAGGCAGGAACACTGAAGCTTTCTTT.

CDR3: CASSLAPPSWGGETQYF. The CDR3 DNA is TGTGCCAGCAGTTTAGCCCCCCCGAGCTGGGGCGGAGAGACCCAGTACTTC. This chain links TRBV27 with TRBJ2-5; D is perhaps TRBD1 (5 bases). Germline V gives CDR1 MNHEY, CDR2 SMNVEV (reference sequence). The ends were cut back, 2 bases at V and 4 bases at J, with 20 bases in the middle. The CDR3 is made up of 17 amino acids.

The chain combines TRBV7-6 with TRBJ1-4; D not resolved. Germline CDR1 and CDR2: SGHVS and FNYEAQ. This CDR3 region has 15 residues. The V and J ends lost 1 base and 5 bases respectively, with 11 bases between them. The CDR3 nucleotides are TGTGCCAGCAGCTTAGGCGGCAGAAGCAATGAAAAACTGTTTTTT. Residues: CASSLGGRSNEKLFF. The entire variable domain, with the rest obtained from reference TRBV7-6 and TRBJ1-4, is as follows: GAGVSQSPRYKVTKRGQDVALRCDPISGHVSLYWYRQALGQGPEFLTYFNYEAQQDKSGLPNDRFSAERPEGSISTLTIQRTEQRDSAMYRCASSLGGRSNEKLFFGSGTQLSVL.

The rearrangement joins TRBV4-1 to TRBJ1-1; tentative D call: TRBD1 (5 bases). Trimming shortened V by 0 bases and J by 11 bases, and 13 bases separated the two germline ends. This CDR3 comprises 13 residues. CDR1 MGHRA and CDR2 YSYEKL come from the germline V gene. Here the CDR3 reads CASSQDFKRGAFF. The CDR3 nucleotides read TGCGCCAGCAGCCAAGACTTCAAACGGGGGGCTTTCTTT.

V usage is TRBV30 and J usage is TRBJ2-7; 8 bases match TRBD2. The V gene's germline CDR1 is GTSNPN and CDR2 SVGIG (reference sequence). The CDR3 covers 11 residues. The J segment lost 6 bases and the V segment lost 5 bases, leaving 3 bases of the junction unmatched. The CDR3 region has the DNA TGTGCCTGGGGGACTAGTCGCGAGCAGTACTTC. Residues: CAWGTSREQYF.

In DNA, the CDR3 is TGTGCCAGCAGCTTAGCGCTGGGACAGGGGAATGAGCAGTTCTTC. Protein product: CASSLALGQGNEQFF. This chain links TRBV7-8 with TRBJ2-1; 10 positions match TRBD1. From germline, CDR1 is SGHVS and CDR2 FQNEAQ. Germline trimming cut 0 bases from V and 7 bases from J; bases unmatched to any gene: 3. The CDR3 runs to 15 residues.

The rearrangement joins TRBV20-1 to TRBJ2-5; D gene ambiguous. Trimming left V 4 bases short and J 2 bases short, with 5 bases between. The CDR3 totals 11 residues. In germline, CDR1 is DFQATT, CDR2 SNEGSKA (reference sequence). The CDR3 region has the DNA TGCAGTGCTACTAGGCAAGAGACCCAGTACTTC. Translated, it gives CSATRQETQYF.

The V gene is TRBV7-2, the J gene TRBJ2-3; D not certain. The CDR3 consists of 11 residues. The germline gives CDR1 SGHTA, CDR2 FQGNSA. Trimming removed 5 bases at V and 6 bases at J, with 6 bases between. The CDR3 protein is CASSLFDTQYF. The CDR3 DNA reads as TGTGCCAGCAGCCTCTTCGATACGCAGTATTTT.

This chain connects TRBV2 to TRBJ1-1, with D tentatively TRBD1 (5 bases). This CDR3 has 17 amino acids. Germline V lookup: CDR1 SNHLY, CDR2 FYNNEI. Trimming left V 0 bases short and J 0 bases short, with 14 bases between. CDR3 loop: CASSEAQLTALNTEAFF. In nucleotides, the CDR3 is TGTGCCAGCAGTGAAGCGCAACTGACAGCTTTGAACACTGAAGCTTTCTTT. Full variable domain (remainder filled in from reference TRBV2 and TRBJ1-1): EPEVTQTPSHQVTQMGQEVILRCVPISNHLYFYWYRQILGQKVEFLVSFYNNEISEKSEIFDDQFSVERPDGSNFTLKIRSTKLEDSAMYFCASSEAQLTALNTEAFFGQGTRLTVV.

The J gene is TRBJ1-4, the V gene TRBV29-1; a possible D gene is TRBD1 (5 bases). Germline-derived CDR1 and CDR2 are SQVTM and ANQGSEA. The CDR3 contains 13 residues. Between the trimmed V and J ends, which lost 3 bases and 7 bases, there was a span of 12 bases. CDR3 sequence reads: CSVDSGESEKLFF. CDR3 nucleotides: TGCAGCGTTGACTCGGGGGAGAGTGAAAAACTGTTTTTT.

The chain has TRBV5-1 and TRBJ2-5, with 7 bases identical to TRBD1. The CDR3 loop spans 15 amino acids. Unmatched junction bases numbered 7, after V lost 4 bases and J lost 1 base. CDR1 is SGHRS, CDR2 YFSETQ, per germline. For the CDR3, the DNA is TGCGCCAGCAGCCTCACCGGGACAGCCCAAGAGACCCAGTACTTC. Its translation: CASSLTGTAQETQYF.

V and J are TRBV5-1 and TRBJ2-7, with 8 bases aligning to TRBD1. The CDR3 is 13 amino acids. The junction had 4 bases not matched to a gene; V was cut back by 5 bases and J by 3 bases. Germline CDR1 and CDR2: SGHRS and YFSETQ. The CDR3 loop is CASSNTGGYEQYF. In DNA form, the CDR3 reads TGCGCCAGCAGTAATACAGGGGGCTACGAGCAGTACTTC. The whole variable domain, filled in from reference TRBV5-1 and TRBJ2-7, reads KAGVTQTPRYLIKTRGQQVTLSCSPISGHRSVSWYQQTPGQGLQFLFEYFSETQRNKGNFPGRFSGRQFSNSRSEMNVSTLELGDSALYLCASSNTGGYEQYFGPGTRLTVT.

The chain joins TRBV6-4 to TRBJ1-5; D is ambiguous. V was cut by 2 bases and J by 5 bases, with 16 bases left in between. The CDR3 is 16 residues long. Germline V CDR1 and CDR2: MRHNA, SNTAGT. The CDR3 DNA follows: TGTGCCAGCAGTGACGCTTCCGGGATCCTGGATCAGCCCCAGCATTTT. Protein product: CASSDASGILDQPQHF.